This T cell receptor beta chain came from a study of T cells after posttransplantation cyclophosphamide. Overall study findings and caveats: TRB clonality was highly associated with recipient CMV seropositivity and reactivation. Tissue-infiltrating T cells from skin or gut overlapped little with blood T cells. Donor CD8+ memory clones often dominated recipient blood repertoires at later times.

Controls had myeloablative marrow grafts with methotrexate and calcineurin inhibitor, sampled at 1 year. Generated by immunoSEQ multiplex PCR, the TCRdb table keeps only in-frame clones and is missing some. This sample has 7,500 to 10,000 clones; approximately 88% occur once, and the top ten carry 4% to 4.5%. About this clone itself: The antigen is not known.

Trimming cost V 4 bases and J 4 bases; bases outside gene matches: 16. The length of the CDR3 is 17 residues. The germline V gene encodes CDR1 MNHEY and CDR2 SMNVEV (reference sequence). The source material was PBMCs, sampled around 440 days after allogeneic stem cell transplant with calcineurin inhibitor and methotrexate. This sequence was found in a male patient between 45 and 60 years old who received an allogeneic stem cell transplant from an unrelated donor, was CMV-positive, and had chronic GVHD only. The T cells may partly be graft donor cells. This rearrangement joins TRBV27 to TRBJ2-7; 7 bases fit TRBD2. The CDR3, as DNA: TGTGCCAGCAGTTATGCCCCCGGGCGGGGGACGAAGTACGAGCAGTACTTC. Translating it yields CASSYAPGRGTKYEQYF.